The 7 T cell receptor beta chains in this list originate from one sample, sequenced in a study of T cell responses to AZD1222 COVID-19 vaccine. TCRdb keeps only in-frame clones here, not all; method: immunoSEQ multiplex PCR. The sample consists of over 120,000 clones, around 92% of them appearing once. Source: peripheral blood, taken after recovery from COVID-19. Source of these receptors: an adult who had recovered from COVID-19.

The rearrangement links TRBV5-8 to TRBJ1-2; 9 bases match TRBD1. CDR3 length: 16 residues. The V gene's germline CDR1 is SGHTS and CDR2 YDEGEE. J lost 8 bases, V lost 3 bases, and 14 bases had no gene match. In DNA, the CDR3 is TGTGCCAGCAGCTCCCCGGGACAGGGAAGCTCAGGGGGCTACACCTTC. Amino acid sequence: CASSSPGQGSSGGYTF.

This chain connects TRBV4-1 to TRBJ2-7; 8 nucleotides line up with TRBD2. The CDR3 runs 13 residues. Germline assignment: CDR1 MGHRA and CDR2 YSYEKL. Losses at the gene ends were 4 bases for V and 6 bases for J; bases not matched to a gene: 5. The CDR3 is CASSRTGLGEQYF. CDR3 sequence (DNA): TGCGCCAGCAGCCGCACGGGACTAGGCGAGCAGTACTTC.

The rearrangement uses TRBV5-6 and TRBJ1-1; D perhaps matches TRBD1 (5 bases). The CDR3 has 14 residues. Germline assignment: CDR1 SGHDT and CDR2 YYEEEE. V shed 1 base and J shed 5 bases, with 12 bases lying between them. The CDR3 DNA follows: TGTGCCAGCAGCTTGATGGGTGGGGGTACTGAAGCTTTCTTT. Translating gives CASSLMGGGTEAFF.

The chain employs TRBV28 and TRBJ1-2, with 8 bases lining up with TRBD1. This CDR3 is built from 16 residues. In germline, CDR1 is MDHEN, CDR2 SYDVKM. Losses at the gene ends were 3 bases for V and 3 bases for J; bases not matched to a gene: 9. The CDR3 sequence: CASSFRGDRRHYGYTF. For the CDR3, the DNA is TGTGCCAGCAGTTTTAGGGGGGACAGGCGCCACTATGGCTACACCTTC.

The chain uses TRBV5-1 and TRBJ2-7; possible D gene TRBD2, 5 bases. The germline V and J ends were trimmed by 1 base and 0 bases, with 14 bases remaining between them. Germline V gives CDR1 SGHRS, CDR2 YFSETQ. The CDR3 sequence is 16 residues long. The CDR3 bases are TGCGCCAGCAGCTTGCCCGTAACGGGGAGCTCCTACGAGCAGTACTTC. This encodes CASSLPVTGSSYEQYF.

This chain joins TRBV7-9 and TRBJ2-5, with 9 bases that match TRBD2. CDR1 is SEHNR and CDR2 is FQNEAQ in the germline V gene (reference sequence). CDR3 length: 15 amino acids. Losses at the gene ends were 7 bases for V and 1 base for J; bases not matched to a gene: 7. The CDR3 nucleotides read TGTGCCAGCAACCCGGGACTAGCCTCCCAAGAGACCCAGTACTTC. Its protein is CASNPGLASQETQYF.

The CDR3 sequence: CASSFGPAGSQETQYF. DNA for the CDR3: TGCGCCAGCAGCTTTGGCCCGGCAGGGTCCCAAGAGACCCAGTACTTC. This rearrangement joins TRBV5-1 to TRBJ2-5; the D gene is possibly TRBD1 (5 bases). Germline loops: CDR1 SGHRS, CDR2 YFSETQ. Trimming pared 2 bases from V and 1 base from J, leaving 15 bases between. The CDR3 sequence is 16 residues long.